This T cell receptor (beta chain) comes out of a study of blood T cell repertoires in COVID-19. Sequencing used immunoSEQ multiplex PCR; TCRdb keeps in-frame clones, though not all of them. This table holds approximately 210,000 clones, roughly 76% found once. This CDR3 has 14 amino acids. Germline V CDR1 and CDR2: SGHTA, FQGNSA. Trimming stripped 1 base from V and 7 bases from J, with 14 bases between. The sequenced sample consisted of peripheral blood. This sequence joins TRBV7-2 and TRBJ2-7; tentatively, D is TRBD1 (5 bases). This TCR came from a human donor in a cohort sampled during active COVID-19. The CDR3 reads CASSLGRTPGEQYF. The CDR3 DNA sequence: TGTGCCAGCAGCTTAGGGCGGACACCCGGGGAGCAGTACTTC. The complete variable domain, with remaining parts taken from reference TRBV7-2 and TRBJ2-7, reads GAGVSQSPSNKVTEKGKDVELRCDPISGHTALYWYRQSLGQGLEFLIYFQGNSAPDKSGLPSDRFSAERTGGSVSTLTIQRTQQEDSAVYLCASSLGRTPGEQYFGPGTRLTVT.